A selection of T cell receptor beta chains follows, all from one sample in a study of identical twins. TCRdb processed the 5' RACE reads anew with MiXCR; each CDR3 protein has one entry. The sample carries 250,000 or so distinct CDR3 sequences, 7.5% recorded once. The same sample was also studied in work on yellow fever vaccine responses in identical twins.

The source material was CD8+ T cells sorted from blood. Receptor source: a woman under 30 in good health. Each CDR3 is given with its conserved first and last residue. For some rows the clone size is stated as once, few or many, or as a class when expanded; others skip it.

J gene: TRBJ2-2; clone size: .; V gene: TRBV4-2; CDR3 protein: CASSQGTSDLNTGELFF
J gene: TRBJ1-2; clone size: many; V gene: TRBV29-1; CDR3 protein: CSVEDNGGDYGYTF
J gene: TRBJ2-3; clone size: few; V gene: TRBV5-5; CDR3 protein: CASSKYSGGGDTQYF
J gene: TRBJ2-1; clone size: few; V gene: TRBV5-4; CDR3 protein: CASSFRGSGNEQFF
J gene: TRBJ1-2; clone size: .; V gene: TRBV27; CDR3 protein: CASSFWGQGLNYGYTF
J gene: TRBJ2-7; clone size: few; V gene: TRBV7-9; CDR3 protein: CASSFVLAPSSYEQYF
J gene: TRBJ2-1; clone size: many; V gene: TRBV28; CDR3 protein: CASTASGHNEQFF
J gene: TRBJ1-4; clone size: many; V gene: TRBV12-3/TRBV12-4; CDR3 protein: CASSRGESPEKLFF
J gene: TRBJ2-3; clone size: many; V gene: TRBV5-1; CDR3 protein: CASSSQTSDQWEDTQYF
J gene: TRBJ2-1; clone size: many; V gene: TRBV9; CDR3 protein: CASSVDQGSYNEQFF
J gene: TRBJ1-1; clone size: few; V gene: TRBV7-9; CDR3 protein: CASSPQGADTEAFF
J gene: TRBJ2-3; clone size: .; V gene: TRBV7-7; CDR3 protein: CASSYRRTSTDTQYF
J gene: TRBJ2-1; clone size: many; V gene: TRBV20-1; CDR3 protein: CMISGGEQFF
J gene: TRBJ2-1; clone size: .; V gene: TRBV20-1; CDR3 protein: CSARSLVGYNEQFF
J gene: TRBJ1-1; clone size: many; V gene: TRBV20-1; CDR3 protein: CSARVGGGNTEAFF
J gene: TRBJ2-5; clone size: .; V gene: TRBV4-1; CDR3 protein: CASSQEAVPEETQYF
J gene: TRBJ2-7; clone size: few; V gene: TRBV27; CDR3 protein: CATQVRFVQDSYEQYF
J gene: TRBJ2-7; clone size: few; V gene: TRBV27; CDR3 protein: CASSFLGQGGYEQYF
J gene: TRBJ1-5; clone size: many; V gene: TRBV7-9; CDR3 protein: CASSSSRLGGGNQPQHF
J gene: TRBJ2-1; clone size: few; V gene: TRBV7-9; CDR3 protein: CASSLGRALQFF
J gene: TRBJ2-1; clone size: many; V gene: TRBV12-3/TRBV12-4; CDR3 protein: CASTFFGYNEQFF
J gene: TRBJ1-1; clone size: .; V gene: TRBV10-3; CDR3 protein: CAISSRTGSSNTEAFF
J gene: TRBJ2-1; clone size: many; V gene: TRBV12-3/TRBV12-4; CDR3 protein: CASSLIGTSQFF
J gene: TRBJ2-3; clone size: many; V gene: TRBV24-1; CDR3 protein: CATSEGRVHDTQYF
J gene: TRBJ2-7; clone size: .; V gene: TRBV11-3; CDR3 protein: CASSLTMGQVHEQYF
J gene: TRBJ2-3; clone size: few; V gene: TRBV28; CDR3 protein: CASSFSGRRTDTQYF
J gene: TRBJ2-1; clone size: many; V gene: TRBV7-2; CDR3 protein: CASSTPSDAYNEQFF
J gene: TRBJ2-2; clone size: .; V gene: TRBV12-5; CDR3 protein: CASGATRDLGGGELFF
J gene: TRBJ1-2; clone size: .; V gene: TRBV29-1; CDR3 protein: CSVLGPGGGSPNYGYTF
J gene: TRBJ2-3; clone size: few; V gene: TRBV7-3; CDR3 protein: CASSLKAIARTDTQYF
J gene: TRBJ2-2; clone size: .; V gene: TRBV4-1; CDR3 protein: CASSQDVLAGSTGELFF
J gene: TRBJ2-5; clone size: many; V gene: TRBV20-1; CDR3 protein: CSASPGLAAQETQYF
J gene: TRBJ2-2; clone size: few; V gene: TRBV10-3; CDR3 protein: CAISDGSGDNTGELFF
J gene: TRBJ1-5; clone size: many; V gene: TRBV12-3/TRBV12-4; CDR3 protein: CASRRQGAGQPQHF
J gene: TRBJ1-2; clone size: few; V gene: TRBV4-1; CDR3 protein: CASSQDPHRESGGYTF
J gene: TRBJ2-5; clone size: few; V gene: TRBV20-1; CDR3 protein: CSAGLAGTEETQYF
J gene: TRBJ1-2; clone size: .; V gene: TRBV29-1; CDR3 protein: CSVEWGVSYGYTF
J gene: TRBJ2-7; clone size: .; V gene: TRBV20-1; CDR3 protein: CSARVQSRGASGIINYEQYF
J gene: TRBJ2-1; clone size: many; V gene: TRBV25-1; CDR3 protein: CASSPPGLASYNEQFF
J gene: TRBJ2-5; clone size: many; V gene: TRBV4-1; CDR3 protein: CASSLNSGRSETQYF
J gene: TRBJ2-1; clone size: .; V gene: TRBV9; CDR3 protein: CASSVAALISGDDNEQFF
J gene: TRBJ2-3; clone size: many; V gene: TRBV29-1; CDR3 protein: CSGILRERSPDTQYF
J gene: TRBJ2-1; clone size: .; V gene: TRBV28; CDR3 protein: CASSSPQGPLYNEQFF
J gene: TRBJ2-5; clone size: few; V gene: TRBV12-3/TRBV12-4; CDR3 protein: CASSFAGVRGRETQYF